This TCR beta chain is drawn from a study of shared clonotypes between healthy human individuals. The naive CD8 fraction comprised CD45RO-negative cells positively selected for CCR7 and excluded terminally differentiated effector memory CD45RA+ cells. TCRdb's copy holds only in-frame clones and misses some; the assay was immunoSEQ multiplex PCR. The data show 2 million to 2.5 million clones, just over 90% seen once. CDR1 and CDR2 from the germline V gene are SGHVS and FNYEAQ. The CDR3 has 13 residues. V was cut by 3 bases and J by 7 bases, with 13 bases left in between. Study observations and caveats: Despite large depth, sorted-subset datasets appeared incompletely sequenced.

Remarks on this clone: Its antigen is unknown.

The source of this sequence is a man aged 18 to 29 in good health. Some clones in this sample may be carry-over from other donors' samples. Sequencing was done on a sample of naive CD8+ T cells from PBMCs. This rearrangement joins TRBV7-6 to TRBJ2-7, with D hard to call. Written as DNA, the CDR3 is TGTGCCAGCAGCTTTTTGGGTCACGGAGAGCAGTACTTC. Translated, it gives CASSFLGHGEQYF.